These 29 T cell receptor beta chains came from one sample sequenced in a study of T cells after yellow fever vaccination. Each CDR3 protein gets one entry after TCRdb re-called the 5' RACE reads with MiXCR. This sample yields about 210,000 distinct CDR3 sequences, of which 3% to 4% are seen a single time; around 3.3% belongs to the top ten. Material: CD4+ T cells sorted from PBMCs, obtained 10 days after the yellow fever booster vaccination. Receptors originate from a man between 18 and 29 years old who received the YFV17D yellow fever vaccine.

In its sample, this clonotype was seen a few times. The chain carries TRBV4-2 and TRBJ1-1; 8 nucleotides align to TRBD1. Germline-derived CDR1 and CDR2 are LGHNA and YNFKEQ. Germline trimming cut 4 bases from V and 3 bases from J; bases unmatched to any gene: 4. The CDR3 contains 14 residues. CDR3 DNA sequence: TGTGCCAGCAGCCGTTTACAGGGGGACACTGAAGCTTTCTTT. This gives the protein CASSRLQGDTEAFF.

The table lists this clonotype with a few counts. This rearrangement joins TRBV7-3 to TRBJ1-2; 7 bases are a match to TRBD1. Looked up from germline, CDR1 is SGHTA and CDR2 is FQGTGA. The CDR3 contains 14 residues. J gave up 4 bases and V 5 bases, and 7 bases lay outside the gene matches. The CDR3 nucleotides read TGTGCCAGCAGCCCCGACAGGGAAAGCTATGGCTACACCTTC. Translated, it gives CASSPDRESYGYTF.

This clonotype was picked up many times. Here the CDR3 reads CASSYDGTGTPLHF. Written as DNA, the CDR3 is TGTGCCAGCAGTTACGACGGGACAGGGACACCCCTCCACTTT. The V call is TRBV6-5, the J call TRBJ1-6; TRBD1 matches 9 bases. Germline assignment: CDR1 MNHEY and CDR2 SVGAGI. J was trimmed by 11 bases and V by 2 bases; bases with no gene match: 4. The CDR3 covers 14 residues.

This clonotype was observed at least ten times. V gene TRBV5-5 combines with J gene TRBJ2-5; 8 bases match TRBD1. Germline-derived CDR1 and CDR2 are SGHKS and YYEKEE (reference sequence). There are 14 residues in the CDR3. The J segment lost 1 base and the V segment lost 4 bases, leaving 3 bases of the junction unmatched. Written as DNA, the CDR3 is TGTGCCAGCAGCCGGACAGGGAGCCAAGAGACCCAGTACTTC. Residues: CASSRTGSQETQYF.

The chain is built from TRBV2 and TRBJ1-4; 10 positions agree with TRBD1. Germline values: CDR1 SNHLY, CDR2 FYNNEI. The CDR3 loop spans 15 amino acids. Unmatched junction bases numbered 2, after V lost 5 bases and J lost 2 bases. CDR3 DNA: TGTGCCAGCAGTTTGGGACAGGGGACTAATGAAAAACTGTTTTTT. This translates into CASSLGQGTNEKLFF.

This clonotype was recorded at least ten times. The chain joins TRBV29-1 to TRBJ1-2; D may be TRBD1 (6 bases). The length of the CDR3 is 11 residues. Germline V CDR1 and CDR2: SQVTM, ANQGSEA. DNA for the CDR3: TGCAGTGTTAGGACAGACTATGGCTACACCTTC. Translating it yields CSVRTDYGYTF.

This clonotype has a count of ten or more. The gene calls are TRBV9 and TRBJ1-1; D is uncertain. V lost 3 bases and J lost 4, with 10 bases in between. Per the germline V gene, CDR1 is SGDLS and CDR2 is YYNGEE. The CDR3 is 13 amino acids. CDR3 in amino acids: CASSDLGSTEAFF. The DNA of the CDR3 is TGTGCCAGCAGCGACTTAGGGAGCACTGAAGCTTTCTTT.

This clonotype was recorded at least ten times. The chain recombines TRBV5-1 with TRBJ2-1, with 8 bases that match TRBD1. Germline CDR1 reads SGHRS; CDR2 reads YFSETQ. The CDR3 is made up of 15 amino acids. V trimming: 0 bases; J trimming: 8 bases; junction bases outside the gene matches: 7. The CDR3 DNA sequence: TGCGCCAGCAGCTTGGATGGCAGGGGGCGGGATGAGCAGTTCTTC. It codes for CASSLDGRGRDEQFF.

This chain joins TRBV7-3 and TRBJ2-7; D may be TRBD2 (5 bases). V lost 2 bases to trimming and J lost 7 bases, with 15 bases between them. The CDR3 contains 14 residues. Germline V gives CDR1 SGHTA, CDR2 FQGTGA. The CDR3 loop reads CASSLVGKTGEQYV. The CDR3 DNA reads TGTGCCAGCAGCTTAGTGGGCAAAACGGGGGAGCAGTACGTC.

Ten or more counts support this clonotype. The J gene is TRBJ2-1, the V gene TRBV7-7, with a tentative D call TRBD2 (6 bases). Per the germline V gene, CDR1 is SSHAT and CDR2 is FNYEAQ (reference sequence). The length of the CDR3 is 15 residues. The ends were cut back, 3 bases at V and 6 bases at J, with 15 bases in the middle. The CDR3 is CASSFGGVFGNEQFF. In DNA, the CDR3 is TGTGCCAGCAGCTTTGGCGGGGTATTTGGCAATGAGCAGTTCTTC.

This clonotype was recorded many times. This chain connects TRBV10-3 to TRBJ2-1, with 7 bases matching TRBD2. The germline CDR1 and CDR2 sequences are ENHRY and SYGVKD. The CDR3 loop spans 15 amino acids. With V trimmed by 0 bases and J by 5 bases, 4 bases remained unmatched. Here the CDR3 DNA reads TGTGCCATCAGTGAGTCCCAGCGGGGAAACAATGAGCAGTTCTTC. Translated: CAISESQRGNNEQFF.

This clonotype has a count of ten or more. The rearrangement uses TRBV27 and TRBJ2-3; D gene unclear. V lost 8 bases and J lost 1, with 10 bases in between. Germline values: CDR1 MNHEY, CDR2 SMNVEV (reference sequence). This CDR3 is built from 13 residues. CDR3 region: CASLAQGTDTQYF. DNA for the CDR3: TGTGCCAGCCTCGCACAAGGCACAGATACGCAGTATTTT.

The chain uses TRBV2 and TRBJ2-1; no clear D. The CDR3 has 16 amino acids. Looked up from germline, CDR1 is SNHLY and CDR2 is FYNNEI. Trimming left V 2 bases short and J 3 bases short, with 14 bases between. The DNA for the CDR3 is TGTGCCAGCAGTGAACGTGGATTACTGGGCTACAATGAGCAGTTCTTC. Its translation: CASSERGLLGYNEQFF.

The chain employs TRBV7-2 and TRBJ1-2; TRBD1 aligns across 8 bases. Germline assignment: CDR1 SGHTA and CDR2 FQGNSA. The CDR3 runs 16 residues. After removal of 4 bases from V and 3 bases from J, the junction contained 10 bases not matched to a gene. This CDR3 reads CASSSSRDRRHYGYTF. CDR3 nucleotide sequence: TGTGCCAGCAGCTCCAGCCGGGACAGGAGGCACTATGGCTACACCTTC.

This clonotype was counted between two and nine times. The rearrangement links TRBV5-1 to TRBJ2-3; TRBD1 matches at 9 bases. The CDR3 loop spans 16 amino acids. V lost 1 base, J lost 4 bases, and 7 bases stayed unmatched. The germline V gene encodes CDR1 SGHRS and CDR2 YFSETQ. CDR3 protein: CASSLLHRGRSDTQYF. The CDR3 region has the DNA TGCGCCAGCAGCTTGTTACACAGGGGGCGTTCAGATACGCAGTATTTT.

The sample holds many counts of this clonotype. The chain employs TRBV5-1 and TRBJ2-1; D call uncertain. CDR1 and CDR2 (germline): SGHRS, YFSETQ. The CDR3 runs to 11 residues. Trimming stripped 1 base from V and 9 bases from J, with 5 bases between. CDR3: CASSLTTEQFF. CDR3 nucleotide sequence: TGCGCCAGCAGCTTGACGACTGAGCAGTTCTTC. Based on the CDR3 plus reference TRBV5-1 and TRBJ2-1, the full variable domain is KAGVTQTPRYLIKTRGQQVTLSCSPISGHRSVSWYQQTPGQGLQFLFEYFSETQRNKGNFPGRFSGRQFSNSRSEMNVSTLELGDSALYLCASSLTTEQFFGPGTRLTVL.

This clonotype was counted only a few times. The chain recombines TRBV4-1 with TRBJ2-1, with a possible D match to TRBD2 (5 bases). The CDR3 consists of 14 residues. The V end lost 3 bases, the J end lost 4 bases, and 10 bases lay between the germline ends. Germline V gives CDR1 MGHRA, CDR2 YSYEKL. CDR3 loop: CASSHPRGYNEQFF. In DNA, the CDR3 is TGCGCCAGCAGCCACCCTCGGGGATACAATGAGCAGTTCTTC.

This clonotype was detected ten times or more. This chain links TRBV15 with TRBJ1-1, with D tentatively TRBD1 (5 bases). The V end lost 0 bases, the J end lost 4 bases, and 12 bases lay between the germline ends. The germline V gene has CDR1 LNHNV and CDR2 YYDKDF (reference sequence). The CDR3 totals 15 residues. CDR3 nucleotide sequence: TGTGCCACCAGCAGAGATTCGGGGGTTGGCACTGAAGCTTTCTTT. It specifies CATSRDSGVGTEAFF.

This clonotype was seen many times. CDR3 nucleotides: TGTGCCAGCAGTTTCTGGGGAGGGGCTGGCTACACCTTC. Residues: CASSFWGGAGYTF. V is TRBV6-5 and J is TRBJ1-2; a weak D match, TRBD1 (5 bases). The ends were cut back, 4 bases at V and 7 bases at J, with 13 bases in the middle. This CDR3 region has 13 residues. CDR1 is MNHEY, CDR2 SVGAGI, per germline.

In its sample, this clonotype was seen many times. This chain connects TRBV21-1 to TRBJ2-5; the table's D call, TRBD1, has no DNA check behind it. TRBV21-1 is reported as a pseudogene. This CDR3 spans 14 amino acids. This CDR3 reads CASSTVQGMETQYF. In nucleotides, the CDR3 is TGTGCCAGCAGCACGGTACAGGGGATGGAGACCCAGTACTTC.

This clonotype was seen many times. The genes are TRBV6-2 or TRBV6-3 and TRBJ1-2; 7 bases are shared with TRBD1. Germline V gene lookup returns CDR1 MNHEY and CDR2 SVGEGT. The CDR3 runs 17 residues. V shed 0 bases, J shed 2 bases, and the junction held 9 bases outside the gene matches. CDR3 bases: TGTGCCAGCAGTTACTCGAGTTATTCGACAGGGAACTATGGCTACACCTTC. Residues: CASSYSSYSTGNYGYTF.

Turning to this clonotype: The junction departs from germline at one end; a sequencing error may be responsible. This chain links TRBV2 with TRBJ2-3; D is uncertain. The CDR3 runs to 11 residues. The germline V gene encodes CDR1 SNHLY and CDR2 FYNNEI. CDR3 in amino acids: CASSILDAQYF. CDR3 coding DNA: TGTGCCAGCTCTATCTTAGATGCGCAGTATTTT.

The chain links TRBV7-2 to TRBJ2-2; D not certain. Between the trimmed V and J ends, which lost 4 bases and 6 bases, there was a span of 12 bases. The CDR3 runs 14 residues. The germline V gene has CDR1 SGHTA and CDR2 FQGNSA. Here the CDR3 reads CASSSGFWSGELFF. CDR3 coding DNA: TGTGCCAGCAGCTCCGGGTTTTGGTCCGGGGAGCTGTTTTTT.

The J gene is TRBJ2-3, the V gene TRBV19; the match to TRBD1 covers 8 bases. Germline V CDR1 and CDR2: LNHDA, SQIVND (reference sequence). The CDR3 consists of 14 residues. The V segment lost 4 bases and the J segment 3 bases; nucleotides outside the gene matches: 3. The CDR3 region has the DNA TGTGCCAGTAGTAACGACAGGGGAACAGATACGCAGTATTTT. As protein: CASSNDRGTDTQYF.

A few counts support this clonotype. This chain connects TRBV5-1 to TRBJ2-5; either TRBD1 or TRBD2 may supply D (5 bases each). Between the trimmed V and J ends, which lost 8 bases and 2 bases, there was a span of 13 bases. CDR3 length: 13 amino acids. Per the germline V gene, CDR1 is SGHRS and CDR2 is YFSETQ. This CDR3 is CASNRDGQETQYF. CDR3 sequence (DNA): TGCGCCAGTAACCGGGACGGACAAGAGACCCAGTACTTC.

This clonotype was counted at least ten times. CDR3: CASSMDGNQPQHF. The CDR3 bases are TGTGCCAGCAGCATGGACGGCAATCAGCCCCAGCATTTT. The V gene is TRBV12-3 or TRBV12-4, the J gene TRBJ1-5; no definite D call. Trimming took off 6 bases at V and 2 bases at J, with 8 bases between the two ends. CDR3 size: 13 residues.

This clonotype was detected many times. The rearrangement links TRBV5-1 to TRBJ1-4; D uncertain. Germline CDR1 and CDR2: SGHRS and YFSETQ. This CDR3 has 16 residues. Trimming removed 4 bases from V and 2 bases from J, with 15 bases in between. The CDR3, as DNA: TGCGCCAGCAGCCAGGCCCGGGCAGTGACTAATGAAAAACTGTTTTTT. Amino acids: CASSQARAVTNEKLFF. The variable domain in full, completed from reference TRBV5-1 and TRBJ1-4, reads KAGVTQTPRYLIKTRGQQVTLSCSPISGHRSVSWYQQTPGQGLQFLFEYFSETQRNKGNFPGRFSGRQFSNSRSEMNVSTLELGDSALYLCASSQARAVTNEKLFFGSGTQLSVL.

This clonotype was picked up many times. V gene TRBV5-1 combines with J gene TRBJ2-1, with D perhaps matching TRBD1 (5 bases). There are 17 residues in the CDR3. In germline, CDR1 is SGHRS, CDR2 YFSETQ. Between the trimmed V and J ends, which lost 2 bases and 5 bases, there was a span of 20 bases. CDR3 sequence reads: CASSFRVAAVPHNEQFF. CDR3 nucleotides: TGCGCCAGCAGCTTCAGGGTGGCGGCGGTACCCCACAATGAGCAGTTCTTC.

This clonotype has ten or more counts. The chain is built from TRBV7-8 and TRBJ2-7; D is unresolved. Germline values: CDR1 SGHVS, CDR2 FQNEAQ. This CDR3 spans 14 amino acids. Trimming left V 5 bases short and J 2 bases short, with 13 bases between. For the CDR3, the DNA is TGTGCCAGCAGCGGACGGACGGAGCCCTACGAGCAGTACGTC. Translated, it gives CASSGRTEPYEQYV.